Below, 12 T cell receptor beta chains from the same sample are listed, as sequenced in a study of cytomegalovirus exposure and HLA in healthy donors. PCR employed 60 Vbeta and 13 Jbeta primers. The protocol was immunoSEQ multiplex PCR, while the TCRdb copy is restricted to in-frame clones and leaves out a portion. The sample carries some 150,000 clones, less than 85% recorded once. Sequencing was done on a sample of PBMCs. These receptors were taken from a man in his sixties in good health and CMV-seronegative.

The gene calls are TRBV7-9 and TRBJ2-5; D is unclear. The V gene lost 2 bases and the J gene lost 1 base, with 8 bases spanning the gap. This CDR3 spans 14 amino acids. From germline, CDR1 is SEHNR and CDR2 FQNEAQ (reference sequence). For the CDR3, the DNA is TGTGCCAGCAGCTTAAGTCTGGCCCAAGAGACCCAGTACTTC. Translated: CASSLSLAQETQYF.

A remark on this clone: Other DNA sequences in this specimen translate into the identical CDR3. V and J are TRBV9 and TRBJ2-7; the match to TRBD2 covers 9 bases. Germline assignment: CDR1 SGDLS and CDR2 YYNGEE. This CDR3 region has 15 residues. Losses at the gene ends were 2 bases for V and 3 bases for J; bases not matched to a gene: 6. Here the CDR3 reads CASSVGRGGLYEQYF. The CDR3 region has the DNA TGTGCCAGCAGCGTCGGGCGGGGGGGGCTCTACGAGCAGTACTTC.

Remarks on this clone: A junction boundary mismatches the germline segment, possibly from a read error. The chain joins TRBV5-1 to TRBJ2-3; D unresolved. The CDR3 extends over 12 amino acids. Germline values: CDR1 SGHRS, CDR2 YFSETQ. In nucleotides, the CDR3 is TGCGCCAGCAGCTGGAGCAAAGATACGCAGTATTTT. Translated, it gives CASSWSKDTQYF.

The rearrangement links TRBV11-1 to TRBJ2-5; TRBD1 agrees at 8 bases. Germline CDR1 is SGHAT and CDR2 is FQDESV (reference sequence). The CDR3 contains 14 residues. The V gene end was trimmed by 3 bases and the J gene end by 3 bases; junction bases not matched to a gene: 3. CDR3: CASSFQGAKETQYF. The CDR3 coding sequence is TGTGCCAGCAGCTTTCAGGGGGCGAAAGAGACCCAGTACTTC.

V and J are TRBV7-9 and TRBJ1-1; D gene uncertain. Germline loops: CDR1 SEHNR, CDR2 FQNEAQ (reference sequence). This CDR3 contains 13 residues. Trimming shortened V by 3 bases and J by 1 base, and 6 bases separated the two germline ends. The CDR3 DNA is TGTGCCAGCAGCTTCCAGGAGAACACTGAAGCTTTCTTT. Protein product: CASSFQENTEAFF.

This chain connects TRBV6-5 to TRBJ2-3; TRBD2 is a possible D gene (6 bases). Trimming cost V 6 bases and J 0 bases, with 13 bases left between them. Germline CDR1 MNHEY, CDR2 SVGAGI. The CDR3 has 15 amino acids. CDR3 region: CASSISGSSTDTQYF. The CDR3 DNA reads TGTGCCAGCAGCATAAGCGGGTCTAGCACAGATACGCAGTATTTT.

J is TRBJ2-6 and V is TRBV5-1, with 9 bases matching TRBD1. V lost 0 bases, J lost 4 bases, and 8 bases stayed unmatched. The CDR3 has 18 amino acids. Germline CDR1 reads SGHRS; CDR2 reads YFSETQ. CDR3 residues: CASSLVGTGPSGANVLTF. The DNA of the CDR3 is TGCGCCAGCAGCTTGGTTGGGACAGGGCCGTCAGGGGCCAACGTCCTGACTTTC.

The chain employs TRBV7-9 and TRBJ1-2, with D maybe TRBD1 (5 bases). Trimming cost V 2 bases and J 3 bases, with 10 bases left between them. CDR1 and CDR2 from the germline V gene are SEHNR and FQNEAQ (reference sequence). This CDR3 has 14 residues. CDR3 sequence reads: CASSLFGRDYGYTF. The CDR3, as DNA: TGTGCCAGCAGCTTATTCGGCAGGGACTATGGCTACACCTTC.

The chain is built from TRBV30 and TRBJ2-7; no definite D call. Trimming took off 2 bases at V and 3 bases at J, with 8 bases between the two ends. The length of the CDR3 is 12 residues. Germline loops: CDR1 GTSNPN, CDR2 SVGIG (reference sequence). Here the CDR3 reads CAWSFADYEQYF. The CDR3 region has the DNA TGTGCCTGGAGTTTCGCAGACTACGAGCAGTACTTC.

The chain's CDR3 is CASSLWTGVKPQHF. DNA for the CDR3: TGTGCCAGCAGCCTCTGGACAGGGGTGAAGCCCCAGCATTTT. The chain is built from TRBV28 and TRBJ1-5, with TRBD1 identical over 9 bases. CDR3 size: 14 residues. Germline V gene data show CDR1 as MDHEN and CDR2 as SYDVKM. The trim removed 6 bases at V and 8 bases at J, leaving 8 bases unmatched.

Concerning this clone itself: This CDR3 is also generated by other DNA sequences in the sample. The chain carries TRBV11-2 and TRBJ1-1, with 8 bases matching TRBD1. The CDR3 has 14 amino acids. CDR1 SGHAT and CDR2 FQNNGV come from the germline V gene. V lost 1 base and J lost 5; bases outside the gene matches: 3. The chain's CDR3 is CASSLAGGGTEAFF. CDR3 sequence (DNA): TGTGCCAGCAGCTTAGCAGGGGGCGGAACTGAAGCTTTCTTT.

The J gene is TRBJ1-5, the V gene TRBV18; TRBD1 agrees at 8 bases. Looked up from germline, CDR1 is KGHSH and CDR2 is LQKENI. V shed 1 base and J 2 bases; nucleotides not matched to a gene: 4. This CDR3 comprises 16 residues. This CDR3 reads CASSPRQGRGNQPQHF. CDR3 DNA sequence: TGTGCCAGCTCACCACGACAGGGGCGAGGCAATCAGCCCCAGCATTTT.